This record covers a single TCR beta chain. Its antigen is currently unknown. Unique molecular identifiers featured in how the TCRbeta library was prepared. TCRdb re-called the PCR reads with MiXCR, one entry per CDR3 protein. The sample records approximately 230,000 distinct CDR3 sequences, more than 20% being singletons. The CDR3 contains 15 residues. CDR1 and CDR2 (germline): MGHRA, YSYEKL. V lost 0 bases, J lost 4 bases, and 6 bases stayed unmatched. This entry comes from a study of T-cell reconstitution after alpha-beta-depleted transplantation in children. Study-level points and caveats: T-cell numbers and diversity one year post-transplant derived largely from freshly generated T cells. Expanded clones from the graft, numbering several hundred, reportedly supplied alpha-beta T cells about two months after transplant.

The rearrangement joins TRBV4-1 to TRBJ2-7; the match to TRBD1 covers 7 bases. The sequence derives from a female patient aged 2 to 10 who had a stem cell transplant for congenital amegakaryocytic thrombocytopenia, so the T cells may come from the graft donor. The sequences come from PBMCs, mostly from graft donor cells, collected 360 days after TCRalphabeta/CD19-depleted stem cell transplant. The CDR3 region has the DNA TGCGCCAGCAGCCAAGATGAGACAGGGATATACGAGCAGTACTTC. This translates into CASSQDETGIYEQYF.